This T cell receptor (beta chain) was observed in a study of cytomegalovirus exposure and HLA in healthy donors. Study findings and constraints: The study assumed roughly uniform donor sequencing depth for presence/absence analyses. Researchers reportedly found TCR beta sequences accurately predicted most subjects' HLA-A and HLA-B alleles.

Of note for this clone: Its antigen remains unknown.

PCR was performed using 60 Vbeta and 13 Jbeta primers. The assay was immunoSEQ multiplex PCR, and TCRdb's table has in-frame clones only and misses some. The top ten hold approximately 2.3% of the sample, which has 150,000 to 200,000 clones, 70% to 80% seen once. CDR3 length: 15 residues. V lost 8 bases to trimming and J lost 10 bases; unmatched junction nucleotides: 13. The germline gives CDR1 LNHDA, CDR2 SQIVND (reference sequence). The receptor comes from a man aged 40-50 years in good health and CMV-seronegative. Material: PBMCs. This chain links TRBV19 with TRBJ2-1, with 11 nucleotides matching TRBD2. The CDR3 is CASAPGLAVAGEQFF. The CDR3 nucleotides are TGTGCCAGTGCTCCGGGACTAGCGGTAGCGGGGGAGCAGTTCTTC.